These T cell receptor beta chains were read from a single sample in a study of T-cell memory formation after mild COVID-19. TCRdb ran MiXCR on the 5' RACE reads and lists one entry per CDR3 protein. In the table there are over 300,000 distinct CDR3 sequences, less than 25% of which are singletons. The sample taken for sequencing was PBMCs or a T cell subset sorted from them (not recorded which). The receptor source for this set is a man younger than 35 who had mild COVID-19 (a few samples of this study predate the infection). Cell type and time point are not known. Both conserved end residues are part of each CDR3. Each record gives: V gene, J gene, clone size, D gene, CDR3 protein, CDR3 DNA. D genes are given only for firm matches. Not all rows give a size; the values are once, few, many and, for expanded clones, a class.

v_call: TRBV20-1; j_call: TRBJ1-1; clone_size: NA; d_call: NA; cdr3_aa: CSARGGEYTEAFF; cdr3_nt: TGCAGTGCTAGAGGCGGCGAGTACACTGAAGCTTTCTTT
v_call: TRBV7-6; j_call: TRBJ2-3; clone_size: NA; d_call: TRBD2; cdr3_aa: CASSPRVLAGTDTQYF; cdr3_nt: TGTGCCAGCAGCCCCCGGGTACTAGCGGGCACAGATACGCAGTATTTT
v_call: TRBV12-3/TRBV12-4; j_call: TRBJ1-6; clone_size: NA; d_call: TRBD1; cdr3_aa: CASRLSTGALGTLHF; cdr3_nt: TGTGCCAGCAGACTGTCTACAGGGGCGCTAGGCACCCTCCACTTT
v_call: TRBV12-3/TRBV12-4; j_call: TRBJ2-1; clone_size: few; d_call: TRBD2; cdr3_aa: CASSLSSSGGSQEQFF; cdr3_nt: TGTGCCAGCAGTTTAAGTTCTAGCGGGGGAAGCCAGGAGCAGTTCTTC
v_call: TRBV4-1; j_call: TRBJ2-1; clone_size: NA; d_call: TRBD2; cdr3_aa: CASSDGLTSGGAAEQFF; cdr3_nt: TGCGCCAGCAGCGACGGACTGACTAGCGGGGGGGCCGCTGAGCAGTTCTTC
v_call: TRBV6-2/TRBV6-3; j_call: TRBJ2-3; clone_size: NA; d_call: TRBD2; cdr3_aa: CASSLSGGHADTQYF; cdr3_nt: TGTGCCAGCAGTTTAAGCGGGGGGCATGCAGATACGCAGTATTTT
v_call: TRBV11-2; j_call: TRBJ2-1; clone_size: few; d_call: NA; cdr3_aa: CASSRPGTGFESGDVRYNEQFF; cdr3_nt: TGTGCCAGCAGCCGCCCCGGGACAGGTTTCGAGAGCGGGGACGTTAGATACAATGAGCAGTTCTTC
v_call: TRBV7-6; j_call: TRBJ2-2; clone_size: NA; d_call: NA; cdr3_aa: CASSSGGIDTGELFF; cdr3_nt: TGTGCCAGCAGCTCAGGGGGGATTGACACCGGGGAGCTGTTTTTT
v_call: TRBV27; j_call: TRBJ2-3; clone_size: many; d_call: NA; cdr3_aa: CASSSDTQYF; cdr3_nt: TGTGCCAGCAGCTCCGATACGCAGTATTTT
v_call: TRBV28; j_call: TRBJ1-2; clone_size: NA; d_call: NA; cdr3_aa: CASNPWGTSNYGYTF; cdr3_nt: TGTGCCAGCAACCCCTGGGGCACCTCTAACTATGGCTACACCTTC
v_call: TRBV20-1; j_call: TRBJ1-5; clone_size: NA; d_call: TRBD1; cdr3_aa: CSAKTGGGNQPQHF; cdr3_nt: TGCAGTGCAAAAACAGGGGGCGGCAATCAGCCCCAGCATTTT
v_call: TRBV9; j_call: TRBJ1-4; clone_size: few; d_call: NA; cdr3_aa: CASSASGASNEKLFF; cdr3_nt: TGTGCCAGCAGCGCCTCCGGTGCTTCTAATGAAAAACTGTTTTTT
v_call: TRBV20-1; j_call: TRBJ1-6; clone_size: few; d_call: NA; cdr3_aa: CSARKGPFSYNSPLHF; cdr3_nt: TGCAGTGCGAGAAAAGGGCCGTTCTCCTATAATTCACCCCTCCACTTT
v_call: TRBV2; j_call: TRBJ2-3; clone_size: few; d_call: NA; cdr3_aa: CASSVLADRRTDTQYF; cdr3_nt: TGTGCCAGCAGTGTTCTGGCGGACAGACGCACAGATACGCAGTATTTT
v_call: TRBV5-1; j_call: TRBJ1-1; clone_size: few; d_call: NA; cdr3_aa: CASSLGAGVEAFF; cdr3_nt: TGCGCCAGCAGCTTGGGGGCGGGGGTTGAAGCTTTCTTT
v_call: TRBV4-3; j_call: TRBJ2-3; clone_size: NA; d_call: NA; cdr3_aa: CASSQGVGGHRTDTQYF; cdr3_nt: TGCGCCAGCAGCCAAGGGGTCGGGGGACACCGCACAGATACGCAGTATTTT
v_call: TRBV6-5; j_call: TRBJ1-1; clone_size: NA; d_call: NA; cdr3_aa: CASSYSGGMNTEAFF; cdr3_nt: TGTGCCAGCAGTTATAGCGGGGGAATGAACACTGAAGCTTTCTTT
v_call: TRBV6-5; j_call: TRBJ1-4; clone_size: few; d_call: NA; cdr3_aa: CASSYGGPQGEKLFF; cdr3_nt: TGTGCCAGCAGTTACGGGGGACCACAGGGTGAAAAACTGTTTTTT
v_call: TRBV7-9; j_call: TRBJ1-1; clone_size: NA; d_call: TRBD1; cdr3_aa: CASSLRTGGNTEAFF; cdr3_nt: TGTGCCAGCAGCCTACGGACAGGTGGGAACACTGAAGCTTTCTTT
v_call: TRBV7-9; j_call: TRBJ1-1; clone_size: few; d_call: NA; cdr3_aa: CASGPDRPNTEAFF; cdr3_nt: TGTGCCAGCGGCCCGGACAGACCGAACACTGAAGCTTTCTTT
v_call: TRBV5-1; j_call: TRBJ2-3; clone_size: few; d_call: NA; cdr3_aa: CASSNEADTQYF; cdr3_nt: TGCGCCAGCAGCAATGAGGCAGATACGCAGTATTTT
v_call: TRBV12-3/TRBV12-4; j_call: TRBJ2-1; clone_size: NA; d_call: TRBD2; cdr3_aa: CASSSGVSGGAEQFF; cdr3_nt: TGTGCCAGCAGCTCTGGAGTAAGCGGGGGGGCTGAGCAGTTCTTC
v_call: TRBV7-2; j_call: TRBJ2-3; clone_size: NA; d_call: NA; cdr3_aa: CASSLRELVTDTQYF; cdr3_nt: TGTGCCAGCAGCTTAAGGGAACTAGTCACAGATACGCAGTATTTT
v_call: TRBV5-5; j_call: TRBJ2-1; clone_size: few; d_call: TRBD2; cdr3_aa: CASRQAGTTYNEQFF; cdr3_nt: TGTGCCAGCAGGCAAGCGGGGACGACCTACAATGAGCAGTTCTTC
v_call: TRBV2; j_call: TRBJ2-7; clone_size: NA; d_call: NA; cdr3_aa: CASSKSTVASYEQYF; cdr3_nt: TGTGCCAGCAGTAAATCGACAGTGGCCTCTTACGAGCAGTACTTC
v_call: TRBV10-3; j_call: TRBJ1-2; clone_size: few; d_call: TRBD1; cdr3_aa: CAISEDRGDGYTF; cdr3_nt: TGTGCCATCAGTGAGGACAGGGGCGATGGCTACACCTTC
v_call: TRBV9; j_call: TRBJ2-5; clone_size: few; d_call: TRBD2; cdr3_aa: CASSRGGTSGGETQYF; cdr3_nt: TGTGCCAGCAGCCGCGGGGGGACTAGCGGGGGCGAGACCCAGTACTTC
v_call: TRBV6-5; j_call: TRBJ2-1; clone_size: few; d_call: NA; cdr3_aa: CASKGTPDNEQFF; cdr3_nt: TGTGCCAGCAAAGGCACACCCGACAATGAGCAGTTCTTC
v_call: TRBV21-1; j_call: TRBJ2-3; clone_size: NA; d_call: NA; cdr3_aa: CASSKGYAGAANTQYF; cdr3_nt: TGTGCCAGCAGCAAAGGTTACGCGGGGGCCGCTAATACGCAGTATTTT
v_call: TRBV11-2; j_call: TRBJ2-5; clone_size: many; d_call: TRBD1; cdr3_aa: CASSLDGRGREETQYF; cdr3_nt: TGTGCCAGCAGCTTAGATGGCAGGGGGCGGGAAGAGACCCAGTACTTC
v_call: TRBV7-9; j_call: TRBJ2-5; clone_size: few; d_call: NA; cdr3_aa: CASSSPEGSETQYF; cdr3_nt: TGTGCCAGCAGCTCCCCGGAGGGGTCAGAGACCCAGTACTTC
v_call: TRBV7-2; j_call: TRBJ2-1; clone_size: few; d_call: NA; cdr3_aa: CASSSDRGSSYNEQFF; cdr3_nt: TGTGCCAGCAGCTCGGATAGGGGAAGCTCCTACAATGAGCAGTTCTTC
v_call: TRBV4-1; j_call: TRBJ2-7; clone_size: NA; d_call: TRBD1; cdr3_aa: CASSHEPGQGYEQYF; cdr3_nt: TGCGCCAGCAGCCATGAACCGGGACAGGGCTACGAGCAGTACTTC
v_call: TRBV6-6; j_call: TRBJ2-2; clone_size: NA; d_call: TRBD1; cdr3_aa: CASSYSGTGYTGELFF; cdr3_nt: TGTGCCAGCAGTTACTCGGGGACAGGGTACACCGGGGAGCTGTTTTTT
v_call: TRBV10-3; j_call: TRBJ1-3; clone_size: few; d_call: TRBD1; cdr3_aa: CAIRETGSGNTIYF; cdr3_nt: TGTGCCATCAGGGAGACAGGGTCTGGAAACACCATATATTTT
v_call: TRBV7-3; j_call: TRBJ2-2; clone_size: NA; d_call: TRBD2; cdr3_aa: CASSLGAGFTGELFF; cdr3_nt: TGTGCCAGCAGCTTAGGAGCGGGGTTCACCGGGGAGCTGTTTTTT
v_call: TRBV7-2; j_call: TRBJ1-1; clone_size: NA; d_call: NA; cdr3_aa: CASSSAAYDAEAFF; cdr3_nt: TGTGCCAGCAGCTCAGCTGCCTACGACGCTGAAGCTTTCTTT
v_call: TRBV6-5; j_call: TRBJ1-5; clone_size: NA; d_call: TRBD1; cdr3_aa: CASSSPDRDHLRGSNQPQHF; cdr3_nt: TGTGCCAGCAGTTCCCCGGACAGGGATCATTTGAGGGGTAGCAATCAGCCCCAGCATTTT
v_call: TRBV7-2; j_call: TRBJ2-2; clone_size: few; d_call: TRBD1; cdr3_aa: CASSNRDRMTGELFF; cdr3_nt: TGTGCCAGCAGCAACCGGGACAGGATGACCGGGGAGCTGTTTTTT
v_call: TRBV20-1; j_call: TRBJ1-2; clone_size: NA; d_call: TRBD1; cdr3_aa: CSASSGGDGYTF; cdr3_nt: TGCAGTGCTAGTTCAGGGGGTGATGGCTACACCTTC